This entry lists 16 T cell receptor beta chains sequenced from one sample in a study of CD8 T cells in ankylosing spondylitis (dated by TCRdb to 2016 to 2017). Study-level results and caveats: A TCR beta motif of 7 or 8 highly homologous amino acid variants appeared characteristic of blood from ankylosing spondylitis patients.

These receptors are not linked to any known antigen. The receptor library was made with 5' RACE. Sequencing took place on an Illumina HiSeq 2500. TCRdb reanalyzed the raw reads on its own, using fastp at Q25 for trimming and MiXCR for clone calling, and kept in-frame beta chains. Duplicate CDR3 protein sequences are folded into a single record with the most common DNA and genes. This sample has 450,000 to 550,000 distinct CDR3 sequences in its table, and less than 6% of those were observed once. Roughly 3.3% of the sample goes to the ten largest clones. The specimen was blood, either unsorted or a sorted T cell fraction (not recorded which). These receptors were obtained from a male donor with ankylosing spondylitis.

Many counts were recorded for this clonotype. The rearrangement links TRBV6-1 to TRBJ2-7, with D possibly matching TRBD1 (5 bases). The germline CDR1 and CDR2 sequences are MNHNS and SASEGT. V was clipped by 5 bases and J by 2 bases, with 13 bases between them. This CDR3 region has 14 residues. Written as DNA, the CDR3 is TGTGCCAGCAGTAGCGCGGACAAAGCCTACGAGCAGTACTTC. Protein sequence: CASSSADKAYEQYF.

The rearrangement links TRBV15 to TRBJ2-6; TRBD2 might be the D (6 bases). Trimming took off 4 bases at V and 0 bases at J, with 10 bases between the two ends. Germline CDR1 and CDR2: LNHNV and YYDKDF (reference sequence). CDR3 size: 16 residues. This chain's CDR3 is CATSTRGSSGANVLTF. The CDR3 nucleotides read TGTGCCACCAGCACTCGGGGGAGCTCTGGGGCCAACGTCCTGACTTTC. Looking up the rest from reference TRBV15 and TRBJ2-6 gives the full variable domain: DAMVIQNPRYQVTQFGKPVTLSCSQTLNHNVMYWYQQKSSQAPKLLFHYYDKDFNNEADTPDNFQSRRPNTSFCFLDIRSPGLGDTAMYLCATSTRGSSGANVLTFGAGSRLTVL.

This clonotype was found many times. The chain recombines TRBV2 with TRBJ1-5; D gene unclear. Trimming took 5 bases from V and 3 from J, leaving 8 bases between them. The CDR3 loop spans 13 amino acids. Germline V gene sequence: CDR1 SNHLY, CDR2 FYNNEI. The CDR3 protein is CASSQSFNQPQHF. Here the CDR3 DNA reads TGTGCCAGCAGTCAATCGTTCAATCAGCCCCAGCATTTT. Based on the CDR3 plus reference TRBV2 and TRBJ1-5, the full variable domain is EPEVTQTPSHQVTQMGQEVILRCVPISNHLYFYWYRQILGQKVEFLVSFYNNEISEKSEIFDDQFSVERPDGSNFTLKIRSTKLEDSAMYFCASSQSFNQPQHFGDGTRLSIL.

The chain uses TRBV5-1 and TRBJ2-3; D tentatively reads TRBD1 or TRBD2 (5 bases each). Germline loops: CDR1 SGHRS, CDR2 YFSETQ. V lost 3 bases and J lost 6, with 11 bases in between. The CDR3 spans 13 residues. For the CDR3, the DNA is TGCGCCAGCAGCTCGGGACCCCGCGATACGCAGTATTTT. This gives the protein CASSSGPRDTQYF.

Of note for this clonotype: A much larger clone differs by one base, so this may be a read error. The rearrangement links TRBV7-2 to TRBJ1-5; D call uncertain. CDR1 and CDR2 (germline): SGHTA, FQGNSA. The V and J ends lost 0 bases and 11 bases respectively, with 14 bases between them. This CDR3 has 14 residues. The CDR3 DNA follows: TGTGCCAGCAGCTTAGCTAGGCCGGTCTTGACCCAGCATTTT. Translating gives CASSLARPVLTQHF.

This chain links TRBV19 with TRBJ2-1, with 8 bases aligning to TRBD2. CDR1 is LNHDA and CDR2 is SQIVND in the germline V gene (reference sequence). V trimming: 10 bases; J trimming: 7 bases; junction bases outside the gene matches: 6. There are 12 residues in the CDR3. CDR3 bases: TGTGCCATAGAAGCGGGAGAAAATGAGCAGTTCTTC. It is translated as CAIEAGENEQFF.

This clonotype was recorded at least ten times. This chain uses TRBV12-3 or TRBV12-4 with TRBJ2-7; D is ambiguous. Trimming stripped 2 bases from V and 3 bases from J, with 14 bases between. The CDR3 runs 15 residues. The DNA of the CDR3 is TGTGCCAGCAGTTTACGGGTTTCCATAATCTACGAGCAGTACTTC. It encodes CASSLRVSIIYEQYF.

This clonotype occurred many times. The chain couples TRBV4-1 to TRBJ1-2; D is unclear. Trimming removed 0 bases at V and 7 bases at J, with 12 bases between. CDR3 size: 14 residues. CDR1 and CDR2 (germline): MGHRA, YSYEKL. CDR3 region: CASSQDSGPRGYTF. The CDR3 coding sequence is TGCGCCAGCAGCCAAGATTCAGGACCTCGTGGCTACACCTTC.

Only a few counts were recorded for this clonotype. The CDR3 coding sequence is TGCAGTGCTCGACAGGGGGCTTATTCACCCCTCCACTTT. Translation: CSARQGAYSPLHF. The V call is TRBV20-1, the J call TRBJ1-6; 10 bases align to TRBD1. CDR3 size: 13 residues. The germline V gene encodes CDR1 DFQATT and CDR2 SNEGSKA (reference sequence). Trimming at V came to 5 bases and at J to 8 bases, leaving 3 bases not matched to a gene.

This clonotype has ten or more counts. The chain uses TRBV6-2 or TRBV6-3 and TRBJ1-1; D is unresolved. Germline values: CDR1 MNHEY, CDR2 SVGEGT. CDR3 size: 12 residues. V lost 5 bases to trimming and J lost 6 bases, with 10 bases between them. DNA of the CDR3: TGTGCCAGCAGTCGCTATCCGTCTGAAGCTTTCTTT. This gives the protein CASSRYPSEAFF.

Details on this clonotype: This may arise from a read error, as a much more abundant clone is one base away. The J gene is TRBJ2-2, the V gene TRBV12-3 or TRBV12-4; D is unresolved. This CDR3 region has 13 residues. Between the trimmed V and J ends, which lost 3 bases and 10 bases, there was a span of 12 bases. Written as DNA, the CDR3 is TGTGCCAGCAGTTTGTGGGCCTCGTTGGAGCTGTTTTTT. Residues: CASSLWASLELFF.

This clonotype was seen at least ten times. V gene TRBV28 combines with J gene TRBJ2-1; 10 bases map to TRBD1. CDR3 length: 15 amino acids. The V segment lost 4 bases and the J segment 3 bases; nucleotides outside the gene matches: 3. Germline V gene data show CDR1 as MDHEN and CDR2 as SYDVKM. The CDR3 reads CASSSGQGLYNEQFF. The CDR3 bases are TGTGCCAGCAGTTCGGGACAGGGGCTCTACAATGAGCAGTTCTTC.

This clonotype was picked up many times. The genes are TRBV11-2 and TRBJ2-1; 7 bases align to TRBD1. J lost 7 bases, V lost 4 bases, and 10 bases had no gene match. The CDR3 is made up of 15 amino acids. Germline values: CDR1 SGHAT, CDR2 FQNNGV. The CDR3 DNA reads as TGTGCCAGCAGCTCCCGTAGAGGGGGCGGGAATGAGCAGTTCTTC. Protein product: CASSSRRGGGNEQFF.

This clonotype appeared many times. The chain has TRBV4-3 and TRBJ2-7; D might be TRBD1 (5 bases). The CDR3 extends over 15 amino acids. CDR1 is LGHNA, CDR2 YSLEER, per germline. Trimming removed 1 base at V and 3 bases at J, with 13 bases between. The CDR3, as DNA: TGCGCCAGCAGCCAAGGGGCAGGACACTACTACGAGCAGTACTTC. Protein sequence: CASSQGAGHYYEQYF.

This clonotype has ten or more counts. This sequence joins TRBV27 and TRBJ1-5, with TRBD1 as a possible D gene (5 bases). With 3 bases removed from V and 0 bases from J, the gap between germline ends came to 9 bases. The CDR3 consists of 15 residues. Germline assignment: CDR1 MNHEY and CDR2 SMNVEV (reference sequence). The CDR3 DNA reads as TGTGCCAGCAGTTTTAGACAGAATAGCAATCAGCCCCAGCATTTT. It translates to CASSFRQNSNQPQHF.

This clonotype was recorded at least ten times. V usage is TRBV5-1 and J usage is TRBJ2-3; tentative D call: TRBD1 (5 bases). Germline values: CDR1 SGHRS, CDR2 YFSETQ. Deletions cut 4 bases from V and 0 bases from J, with 9 bases between. The CDR3 covers 14 residues. The CDR3 region is CASSLDISTDTQYF. As DNA, the CDR3 is TGCGCCAGCAGCCTGGACATTAGCACAGATACGCAGTATTTT.